One sample yielded the 2 T cell receptor beta chains listed below, sequenced in a study of vaccination and CD4 T cells after COVID-19. Time point: late sampling 161 to 241 days after vaccination in a few convalescent patients. Treatment meaning: approximately 10-day PBMC culture with coronavirus spike peptide pools or control peptides (ViraFEST assay). For these receptors, no antigen is known. At the Johns Hopkins FTIC core, DNA taken from cultured CD4+ T cells was sequenced by way of the Oncomine TCR Beta short-read assay. TCRdb re-derived calls from the PCR reads in MiXCR, one entry per CDR3 protein. The sample has about 18,000 distinct CDR3 sequences; approximately 48% are singletons. This material consisted of CD4+ T cells from blood, cultured in vitro, taken about 7 months after SARS-CoV-2 vaccination. These receptors were collected from a human donor who had recovered from COVID-19.

The V call is TRBV6-1, the J call TRBJ1-2, with 12 bases identical to TRBD1. Germline V CDR1 and CDR2: MNHNS, SASEGT. The junction had 8 bases not matched to a gene; V was cut back by 7 bases and J by 5 bases. CDR3 length: 15 residues. DNA for the CDR3: TGTGCCAGCACCCTCGGGACAGGGGGCGGGTATGGCTACACCTTC. Its protein is CASTLGTGGGYGYTF.

The table lists this clonotype with a few counts. The rearrangement links TRBV7-9 to TRBJ2-5; D might be TRBD2 (7 bases). V lost 7 bases and J lost 5, with 11 bases in between. Germline V CDR1 and CDR2: SEHNR, FQNEAQ (reference sequence). The CDR3 runs 12 residues. For the CDR3, the DNA is TGTGCCAGCACAAGGGGGGGGGAGACCCAGTACTTC. Translating it yields CASTRGGETQYF.